What follows describes a single T cell receptor (beta chain). Its specificity is unknown. This sample is part of a study of vaccination effects on CD4 cells after COVID-19. The data were produced by immunoSEQ multiplex PCR, yet TCRdb's version contains in-frame clones alone and is incomplete. This table holds about 26,000 clones, 75% to 80% found once. In the ViraFEST assay, antigen-specific CD4+ clonotypes were identified by expansion after peptide-pool stimulation. CD4+ T cells were isolated after less than 13 days of culture. Sometime from March through December 2020, the person acquired a SARS-CoV-2 infection that PCR confirmed. Trimming at V came to 4 bases and at J to 1 base, leaving 7 bases not matched to a gene. Germline V lookup: CDR1 SGHVS, CDR2 FNYEAQ. This CDR3 is built from 16 residues.

The receptor comes from a human donor who had a prior SARS-CoV-2 infection. The chain couples TRBV7-6 to TRBJ2-5; TRBD2 aligns across 9 bases. The specimen was CD4+ T cells from PBMCs cultured with HCoV-NL63 spike peptides, collected before COVID-19 vaccination. The CDR3 bases are TGTGCCAGCAGCTACATAGCGGGAGCAGGCCAAGAGACCCAGTACTTC. The encoded protein is CASSYIAGAGQETQYF.